This TCR beta chain was sequenced for a study of T cell repertoires in cytomegalovirus infection. About the research overall: Selection of CMV epitopes for the study included recently identified HLA-C-restricted and well-studied HLA-B-restricted ones.

The study's findings and limits: The response measured ex vivo was dominated by TCR beta clonotypes (HLA-C-restricted and CMV-specific).

TCRdb called the reads again in MiXCR, with one record for every CDR3 protein. The sample includes about half a million distinct CDR3 sequences, roughly 43% seen only once; the top ten take 43%. As for this clonotype: Its specificity is unknown.

V was pared by 3 bases and J by 2 bases, with 12 bases between. Looked up from germline, CDR1 is DFQATT and CDR2 is SNEGSKA (reference sequence). The CDR3 covers 14 residues. Sequenced here: cultured PBMCs, sampled from culture after CMV antigen stimulation. The chain employs TRBV20-1 and TRBJ2-3; TRBD1 is a possible D gene (6 bases). The TCR was taken from a human donor in good health (CMV status not recorded). Some clones in this sample may be carry-over from other donors' samples. CDR3 DNA sequence: TGCAGTGCTAGTCCCAGGGGCCCCACAGATACGCAGTATTTT. This codes for CSASPRGPTDTQYF.